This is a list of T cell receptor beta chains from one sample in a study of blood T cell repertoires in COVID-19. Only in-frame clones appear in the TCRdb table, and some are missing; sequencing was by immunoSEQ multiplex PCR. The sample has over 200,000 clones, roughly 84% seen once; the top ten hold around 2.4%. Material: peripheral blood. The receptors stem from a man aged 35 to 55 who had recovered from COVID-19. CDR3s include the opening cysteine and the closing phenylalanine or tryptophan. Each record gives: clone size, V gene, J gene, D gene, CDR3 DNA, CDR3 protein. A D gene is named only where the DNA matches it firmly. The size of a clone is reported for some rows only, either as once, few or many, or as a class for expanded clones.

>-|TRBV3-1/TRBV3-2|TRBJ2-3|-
TGTGCCAGCAGCCAAGAAGCGTATACGCAGTATTTT
CASSQEAYTQYF
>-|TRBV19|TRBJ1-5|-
TGTGCCAGTAGTGCCCAGTGGTACGGCAATCAGCCCCAGCATTTT
CASSAQWYGNQPQHF
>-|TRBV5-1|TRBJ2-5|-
TGCGCCAGCAGCTTCGGAACAGGGCTTAGAGAAGTGGAGACCCAGTACTTC
CASSFGTGLREVETQYF
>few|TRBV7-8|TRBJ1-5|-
TGTGCCAGCAGCTTAGCGGGGGGTCGGCAGCCCCAGCATTTT
CASSLAGGRQPQHF
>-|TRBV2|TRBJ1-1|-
TGTGCCAGCAACCTCGACAGGAACACTGAAGCTTTCTTT
CASNLDRNTEAFF
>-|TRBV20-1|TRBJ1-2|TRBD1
TGCAGTGCTAGTAGGGGACAGGGTAGCTATGGCTACACCTTC
CSASRGQGSYGYTF
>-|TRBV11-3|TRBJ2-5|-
TGTGCCAGCAGCTTAGGGAGAAGTGAGACCCAGTACTTC
CASSLGRSETQYF
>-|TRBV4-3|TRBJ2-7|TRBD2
TGCGCCAGCAGCCGGGCACGGGGGGAGGACGAGCAGTACTTC
CASSRARGEDEQYF
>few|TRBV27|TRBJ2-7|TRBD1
TGTGCCAGCAGTTTAGGGACAGGGGCCTACGAGCAGTACTTC
CASSLGTGAYEQYF
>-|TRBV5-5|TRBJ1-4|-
TGTGCCAGCAGCTCCGTACAGGACATTGAAAAACTGTTTTTT
CASSSVQDIEKLFF
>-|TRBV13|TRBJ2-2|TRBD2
TGTGCCAGCAGCCTCGGACTAGCGGGAGGGGTCGGGGAGCTGTTTTTT
CASSLGLAGGVGELFF
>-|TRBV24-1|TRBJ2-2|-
TGTGCCACAATCCTCTTGGGCCTGAACACCGGGGAGCTGTTTTTT
CATILLGLNTGELFF
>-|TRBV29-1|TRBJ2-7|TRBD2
TGCAGCGTTGAAAGGACTAGCGGGGCCTACGAGCAGTACTTC
CSVERTSGAYEQYF
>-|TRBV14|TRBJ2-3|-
TGTGCCAGCAGCGCCCTCCGGGGTAGGGCAGATACGCAGTATTTT
CASSALRGRADTQYF
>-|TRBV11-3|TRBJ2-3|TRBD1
TGTGCCAGCAGCTTAGGACAGGGAAGAGGCACAGATACGCAGTATTTT
CASSLGQGRGTDTQYF
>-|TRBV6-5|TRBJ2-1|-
TGTGCCAGCAGTAGCGGCGGGGTTGGTGAGCAGTTCTTC
CASSSGGVGEQFF
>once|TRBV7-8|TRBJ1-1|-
TGTGCCAGCAGCTTATCTAGGACAGCGAACACTGAAGCTTTCTTT
CASSLSRTANTEAFF
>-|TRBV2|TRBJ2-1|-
TGTGCCAGCAGTGGCGGCGGAAGCTCCTACAATGAGCAGTTCTTC
CASSGGGSSYNEQFF
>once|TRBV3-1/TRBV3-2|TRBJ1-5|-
TGTGCCAGCAGCCAAGGTCCAGGGAATCGGCAGCCCCAGCATTTT
CASSQGPGNRQPQHF
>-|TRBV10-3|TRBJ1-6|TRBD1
TGTGCCATCAGTGACGGACAGGGGGATTCACCCCTCCACTTT
CAISDGQGDSPLHF
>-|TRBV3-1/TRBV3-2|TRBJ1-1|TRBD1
TGTGCCAGCAGCCGCGGACAGGGGATCCGAACTGAAGCTTTCTTT
CASSRGQGIRTEAFF
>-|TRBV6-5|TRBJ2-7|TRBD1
TGTGCCAGCAGTTTCGGGACAGGGGGATACGAGCAGTACTTC
CASSFGTGGYEQYF
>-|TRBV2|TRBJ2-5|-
TGTGCCAGCAGCTACCTAGGCAAAGAGACCCAGTACTTC
CASSYLGKETQYF
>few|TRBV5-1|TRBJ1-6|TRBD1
TGCGCCAGCAGTTTAGGGGGCGCCGGTTCACCCCTCCACTTT
CASSLGGAGSPLHF
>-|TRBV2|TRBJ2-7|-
TGTGCCAGCAGTGGGGGGCCGGCAAGCTCCTACGAGCAGTACTTC
CASSGGPASSYEQYF
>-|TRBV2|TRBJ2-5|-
TGTGCCAGCAGTGTCACAGCCCAAGAGACCCAGTACTTC
CASSVTAQETQYF
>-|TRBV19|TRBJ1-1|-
TGTGCCAGTAGCGGGCGCAGGGGTTCGACTGAAGCTTTCTTT
CASSGRRGSTEAFF